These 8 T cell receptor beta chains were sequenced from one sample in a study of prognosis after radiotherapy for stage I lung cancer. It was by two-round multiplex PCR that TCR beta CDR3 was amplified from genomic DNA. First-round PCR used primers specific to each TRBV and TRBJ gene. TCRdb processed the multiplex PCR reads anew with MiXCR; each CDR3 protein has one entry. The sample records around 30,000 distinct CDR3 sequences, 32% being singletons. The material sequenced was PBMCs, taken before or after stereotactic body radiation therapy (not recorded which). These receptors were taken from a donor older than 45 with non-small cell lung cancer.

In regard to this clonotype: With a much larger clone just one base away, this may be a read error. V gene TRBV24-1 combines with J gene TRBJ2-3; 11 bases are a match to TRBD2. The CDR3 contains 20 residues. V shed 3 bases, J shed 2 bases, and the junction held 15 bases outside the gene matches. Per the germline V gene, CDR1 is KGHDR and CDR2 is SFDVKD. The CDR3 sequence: CATSDPRLAGSLNPTDTQYF. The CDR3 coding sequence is TGTGCCACCAGTGATCCTAGACTAGCGGGATCCCTTAACCCCACAGATACGCAGTATTTT.

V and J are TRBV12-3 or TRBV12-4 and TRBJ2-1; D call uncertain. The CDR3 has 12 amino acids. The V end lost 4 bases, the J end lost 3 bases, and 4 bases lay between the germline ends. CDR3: CASSWDYNEQFF. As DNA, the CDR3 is TGTGCCAGCAGTTGGGACTACAATGAGCAGTTCTTC.

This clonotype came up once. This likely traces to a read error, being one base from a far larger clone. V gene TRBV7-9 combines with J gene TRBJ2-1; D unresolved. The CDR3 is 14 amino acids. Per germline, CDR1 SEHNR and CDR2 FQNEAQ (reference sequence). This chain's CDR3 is CASSLVFGYNEQSF. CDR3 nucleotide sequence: TGTGCCAGCAGCTTAGTATTCGGGTACAATGAGCAGTCCTTC.

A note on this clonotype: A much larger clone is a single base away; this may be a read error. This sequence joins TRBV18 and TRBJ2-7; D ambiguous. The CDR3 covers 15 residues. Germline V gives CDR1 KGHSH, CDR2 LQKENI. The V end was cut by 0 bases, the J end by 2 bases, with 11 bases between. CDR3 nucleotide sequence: TGTGCCAGCTCACCACCTACTGGCGAGACCTACGAGCAGTACTTC. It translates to CASSPPTGETYEQYF.

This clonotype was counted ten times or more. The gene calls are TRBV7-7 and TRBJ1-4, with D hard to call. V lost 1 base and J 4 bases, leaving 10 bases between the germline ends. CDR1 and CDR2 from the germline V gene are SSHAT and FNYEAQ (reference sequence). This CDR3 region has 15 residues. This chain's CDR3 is CASSLGVGVNEKLFF. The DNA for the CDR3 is TGTGCCAGCAGCTTAGGGGTTGGGGTTAATGAAAAACTGTTTTTT. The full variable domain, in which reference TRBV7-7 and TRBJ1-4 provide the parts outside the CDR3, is GAGVSQSPRYKVTKRGQDVTLRCDPISSHATLYWYQQALGQGPEFLTYFNYEAQPDKSGLPSDRFSAERPEGSISTLTIQRTEQRDSAMYRCASSLGVGVNEKLFFGSGTQLSVL.

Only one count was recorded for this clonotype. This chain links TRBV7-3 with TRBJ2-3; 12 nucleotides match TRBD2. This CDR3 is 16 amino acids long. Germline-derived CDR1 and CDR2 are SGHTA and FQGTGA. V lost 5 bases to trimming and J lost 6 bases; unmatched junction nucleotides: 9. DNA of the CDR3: TGTGCCAGCAGCCTCGGCCTAGCGGGGGGGCTGGATACGCAGTATTTT. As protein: CASSLGLAGGLDTQYF.

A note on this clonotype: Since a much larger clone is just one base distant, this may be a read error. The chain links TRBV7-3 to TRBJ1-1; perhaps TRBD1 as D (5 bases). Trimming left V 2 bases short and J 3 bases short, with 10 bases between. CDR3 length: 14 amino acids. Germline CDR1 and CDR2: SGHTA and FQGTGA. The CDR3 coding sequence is TGTGCCAGCAGCTTAGGCCGAGGGGACACTGAAGCTTTCTTT. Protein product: CASSLGRGDTEAFF.

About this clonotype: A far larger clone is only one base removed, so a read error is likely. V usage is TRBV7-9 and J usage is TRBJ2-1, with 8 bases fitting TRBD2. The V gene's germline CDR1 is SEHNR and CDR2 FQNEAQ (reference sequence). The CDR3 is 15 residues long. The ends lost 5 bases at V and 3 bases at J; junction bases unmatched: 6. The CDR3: CASSLIGRVYNEQFF. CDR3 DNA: TGTGCCAGCAGCCTGATCGGGAGGGTCTACAATGAGCAGTTCTTC.